This TCR beta chain was recorded in a study of post-analysis software for immune sequencing data. Study at large: Patients with relapsing-remitting, secondary progressive and progressive-relapsing multiple sclerosis courses were all represented.

With 2 bases clipped from V and 3 bases from J, the junction kept 14 bases outside the gene matches. This CDR3 is 19 amino acids long. This clonotype was detected only once. The antigen remains undetermined. Findings and caveats of the study: F measure showed strong co-clustering of same-batch samples. Normalized Chao1 diversity was significantly lower in multiple sclerosis patients than in controls. Relative to controls, patients had five TRBV segments at higher frequency, with TRBV5-6, TRBV5-1 and TRBV20-1 among these.

cDNA libraries of TCR beta carried unique molecular identifiers. The T cell input of about 0.85 to 10 million gave a few hundred thousand cDNA molecules. TCRdb reprocessed the PCR reads via MiXCR and lists one record per CDR3 protein. The repertoire holds hundreds of thousands of distinct CDR3 sequences, roughly 45% seen once, with under 2% in the top ten. The chain uses TRBV12-3 or TRBV12-4 and TRBJ2-3; 10 bases fit TRBD2. The sequence was collected from a girl aged 5-17 years with multiple sclerosis. The material sequenced was blood. DNA of the CDR3: TGTGCCAGCAGTTTAATTGATTTCGGTCTAGCGGGAGAGACAGATACGCAGTATTTT. It yields the protein CASSLIDFGLAGETDTQYF.